These 28 T cell receptor beta chains came from one sample sequenced in a study of memory CD4+ T cells and cytomegalovirus serostatus. The sort gate was single viable CD3+CD4+CD8-CD45RO+ cells for memory CD4+ T cells. Libraries were prepared by immunoSEQ multiplex PCR; TCRdb keeps only in-frame clonotypes and omits some of them. The data show about 80,000 clones, with around 80% seen just once and around 0.78% held by the top ten. What was sequenced was memory CD4+ T cells from blood. These receptors all come from an adult in good health and CMV-seronegative.

V usage is TRBV30 and J usage is TRBJ1-2; 8 bases are shared with TRBD1. CDR1 is GTSNPN, CDR2 SVGIG, per germline (reference sequence). Trimming took 4 bases from V and 8 from J; bases not matched to a gene: 9. This CDR3 spans 13 amino acids. CDR3 sequence reads: CAWTLQGDGGYTF. CDR3 in DNA: TGTGCCTGGACCCTACAGGGGGATGGGGGCTACACCTTC. Based on the CDR3 plus reference TRBV30 and TRBJ1-2, the full variable domain is SQTIHQWPATLVQPVGSPLSLECTVEGTSNPNLYWYRQAAGRGLQLLFYSVGIGQISSEVPQNLSASRPQDRQFILSSKKLLLSDSGFYLCAWTLQGDGGYTFGSGTRLTVV.

The sample holds one count of this clone. The rearrangement joins TRBV5-1 to TRBJ1-2, with D perhaps matching TRBD1 (6 bases). Germline V gene data show CDR1 as SGHRS and CDR2 as YFSETQ. V lost 0 bases and J lost 5, with 14 bases in between. The CDR3 extends over 15 amino acids. The CDR3 loop is CASSLGGGRGYGYTF. DNA of the CDR3: TGCGCCAGCAGCTTGGGCGGGGGGCGCGGATATGGCTACACCTTC.

A few counts support this clone. DNA for the CDR3: TGTGCCAGCAGCTCGCCTGGAGACAGGGCTGTCCACTTT. This translates into CASSSPGDRAVHF. The J gene is TRBJ1-6, the V gene TRBV11-2; 7 nucleotides line up with TRBD1. V shed 4 bases, J shed 17 bases, and the junction held 11 bases outside the gene matches. There are 13 residues in the CDR3. The germline V gene has CDR1 SGHAT and CDR2 FQNNGV.

The chain couples TRBV6-1 to TRBJ2-3; 7 positions match TRBD2. Unmatched junction bases numbered 10, after V lost 6 bases and J lost 13 bases. The CDR3 length is 12 residues. Germline V gene sequence: CDR1 MNHNS, CDR2 SASEGT. The CDR3 DNA follows: TGTGCCAGCAGATTGACTAGCCCAGATGAGTATTTT. Its translation: CASRLTSPDEYF.

V usage is TRBV18 and J usage is TRBJ2-3, with 8 bases matching TRBD2. CDR3 size: 13 residues. CDR1 is KGHSH and CDR2 is LQKENI in the germline V gene. With 7 bases clipped from V and 4 bases from J, the junction kept 4 bases outside the gene matches. The CDR3 protein is CASLAGTADTQYF. CDR3 sequence (DNA): TGTGCCAGCTTAGCGGGGACGGCAGATACGCAGTATTTT.

This rearrangement joins TRBV2 to TRBJ1-1, with 7 bases fitting TRBD1. Looked up from germline, CDR1 is SNHLY and CDR2 is FYNNEI. V lost 4 bases, J lost 2 bases, and 7 bases stayed unmatched. The CDR3 consists of 15 residues. The CDR3 DNA follows: TGTGCCAGCAGTGCCCAGGGGGGTCAAAACACTGAAGCTTTCTTT. Its translation: CASSAQGGQNTEAFF.

This chain joins TRBV15 and TRBJ2-7, with 7 bases matching TRBD1. The CDR3 length is 14 residues. Germline loops: CDR1 LNHNV, CDR2 YYDKDF (reference sequence). The junction had 6 bases not matched to a gene; V was cut back by 5 bases and J by 2 bases. CDR3 sequence reads: CATSSPTGTYEQYF. The CDR3, as DNA: TGTGCCACCAGCTCCCCGACAGGGACCTACGAGCAGTACTTC. The entire variable domain, with the rest obtained from reference TRBV15 and TRBJ2-7, is as follows: DAMVIQNPRYQVTQFGKPVTLSCSQTLNHNVMYWYQQKSSQAPKLLFHYYDKDFNNEADTPDNFQSRRPNTSFCFLDIRSPGLGDTAMYLCATSSPTGTYEQYFGPGTRLTVT.

V gene TRBV5-1 combines with J gene TRBJ2-7; 8 bases agree with TRBD1. CDR1 is SGHRS, CDR2 YFSETQ, per germline. This CDR3 has 14 amino acids. Trimming took 4 bases from V and 5 from J; bases not matched to a gene: 8. For the CDR3, the DNA is TGCGCCAGCAGCGGCGGACAGGGAATCAACGAGCAGTACTTC. Translating it yields CASSGGQGINEQYF.

The chain links TRBV5-1 to TRBJ1-2; TRBD1 matches at 8 bases. Trimming removed 0 bases from V and 8 bases from J; junction bases left unmatched: 6. CDR3 length equals 14 residues. The germline gives CDR1 SGHRS, CDR2 YFSETQ. CDR3 region: CASSLGGQGGGYTF. The CDR3 nucleotides read TGCGCCAGCAGCTTGGGCGGACAGGGAGGAGGCTACACCTTC.

The chain has TRBV11-3 and TRBJ1-1; D call uncertain. The V gene lost 5 bases and the J gene lost 0 bases, with 7 bases spanning the gap. The CDR3 contains 13 residues. Germline loops: CDR1 SGHNT, CDR2 YENEEA. CDR3 nucleotides: TGTGCCAGCAGCCGGGCCCTGAACACTGAAGCTTTCTTT. It codes for CASSRALNTEAFF.

A single count supports this clone. The rearrangement joins TRBV6-5 to TRBJ1-1; D possibly corresponds to TRBD1 (5 bases). The CDR3 has 14 residues. Germline V gives CDR1 MNHEY, CDR2 SVGAGI. Trimming stripped 6 bases from V and 0 bases from J, with 11 bases between. Here the CDR3 reads CASREGRVNTEAFF. CDR3 coding DNA: TGTGCCAGCAGGGAGGGACGGGTGAACACTGAAGCTTTCTTT.

This chain uses TRBV7-2 with TRBJ2-4; TRBD2 might be the D (5 bases). The germline gives CDR1 SGHTA, CDR2 FQGNSA. CDR3 size: 14 residues. V was cut by 5 bases and J by 0 bases, with 8 bases left in between. CDR3 bases: TGTGCCAGCAGCCCTAGCCTAGCCAAAAACATTCAGTACTTC. It yields the protein CASSPSLAKNIQYF.

The rearrangement links TRBV5-4 to TRBJ2-2, with D perhaps TRBD1 (6 bases). The ends were cut back, 4 bases at V and 3 bases at J, with 16 bases in the middle. The CDR3 loop spans 16 amino acids. Germline CDR1 reads SGHNT; CDR2 reads YYREEE (reference sequence). As DNA, the CDR3 is TGTGCCAGCAGCCTGGGCAGGGGCTGGGACACCGGGGAGCTGTTTTTT. Amino acid sequence: CASSLGRGWDTGELFF.

The chain recombines TRBV6-6 with TRBJ1-1; 12 bases match TRBD1. The CDR3 is made up of 15 amino acids. The V and J ends lost 5 bases and 5 bases, in that order; junction bases with no gene match: 6. Germline V gene sequence: CDR1 MNHNY, CDR2 SVGAGI (reference sequence). The DNA for the CDR3 is TGTGCCAGCAGTGCCCCGGGACAGGGGGCTACTGAAGCTTTCTTT. This translates into CASSAPGQGATEAFF.

The V and J genes are TRBV27 and TRBJ2-1; possibly TRBD2 for D (5 bases). This CDR3 contains 16 residues. From germline, CDR1 is MNHEY and CDR2 SMNVEV (reference sequence). V was trimmed by 4 bases and J by 6 bases, leaving 19 bases between them. The CDR3 sequence: CASSSTGSRYGNEQFF. Written as DNA, the CDR3 is TGTGCCAGCAGTTCGACGGGGTCTCGGTATGGCAATGAGCAGTTCTTC.

This clone was seen a handful of times. V is TRBV5-1 and J is TRBJ2-7; possible D gene TRBD1, 5 bases. Germline CDR1 and CDR2: SGHRS and YFSETQ. The V gene lost 3 bases and the J gene lost 1 base, with 11 bases spanning the gap. The CDR3 is made up of 14 amino acids. The CDR3 sequence is CASSWGGASYEQYF. Here the CDR3 DNA reads TGCGCCAGCAGCTGGGGTGGGGCTTCCTACGAGCAGTACTTC.

The chain uses TRBV18 and TRBJ2-7; D is ambiguous. V was shortened by 5 bases and J by 5 bases, with 7 bases between the two germline ends. The germline gives CDR1 KGHSH, CDR2 LQKENI. This CDR3 comprises 11 residues. The CDR3 nucleotides are TGTGCCAGCTCAGGTGGAAACGAGCAGTACTTC. Amino acids: CASSGGNEQYF. Filled out from reference TRBV18 and TRBJ2-7, the complete variable domain reads NAGVMQNPRHLVRRRGQEARLRCSPMKGHSHVYWYRQLPEEGLKFMVYLQKENIIDESGMPKERFSAEFPKEGPSILRIQQVVRGDSAAYFCASSGGNEQYFGPGTRLTVT.

This chain uses TRBV5-1 with TRBJ1-5, with TRBD1 as a possible D gene (5 bases). V lost 1 base and J lost 3, with 8 bases in between. This CDR3 contains 14 residues. The germline CDR1 and CDR2 sequences are SGHRS and YFSETQ. The CDR3 loop is CASSLSGTNQPQHF. The CDR3 nucleotides are TGCGCCAGCAGCTTGTCAGGGACCAATCAGCCCCAGCATTTT.

This chain uses TRBV5-1 with TRBJ2-7, with 7 bases lining up with TRBD1. The V segment lost 4 bases and the J segment 4 bases; nucleotides outside the gene matches: 2. The CDR3 has 12 amino acids. CDR1 is SGHRS and CDR2 is YFSETQ in the germline V gene. CDR3 amino acids: CASSRTGYEQYF. CDR3 bases: TGCGCCAGCAGCCGGACAGGTTACGAGCAGTACTTC.

V and J are TRBV7-2 and TRBJ1-5; D is perhaps TRBD1 (6 bases). The CDR3 spans 13 residues. CDR1 is SGHTA and CDR2 is FQGNSA in the germline V gene. V dropped 5 bases and J dropped 4 bases, with 9 bases sitting between them. CDR3 sequence (DNA): TGTGCCAGCAGCCCGGACAGAAATCAGCCCCAGCATTTT. This encodes CASSPDRNQPQHF.

The chain has TRBV7-8 and TRBJ2-6; D is possibly TRBD1 or TRBD2 (5 bases each). The V and J ends lost 4 bases and 1 base respectively, with 11 bases between them. Germline-derived CDR1 and CDR2 are SGHVS and FQNEAQ. The CDR3 runs to 16 residues. The CDR3 spells CASSSRGASGANVLTF. The CDR3 DNA reads as TGTGCCAGCAGCTCGCGAGGGGCTTCTGGGGCCAACGTCCTGACTTTC.

V usage is TRBV18 and J usage is TRBJ1-3, with D possibly TRBD1 on 5 matching bases. The CDR3 is 16 amino acids. V gave up 3 bases and J gave up 4 bases, with 16 bases separating them. CDR1 is KGHSH and CDR2 is LQKENI in the germline V gene. CDR3 in DNA: TGTGCCAGCTCACCGAATCAGGGAGAGAGAGGAAACACCATATATTTT. Its translation: CASSPNQGERGNTIYF.

This chain connects TRBV10-3 to TRBJ1-2, with D possibly being TRBD1 (5 bases). CDR1 is ENHRY, CDR2 SYGVKD, per germline. CDR3 length: 16 amino acids. V was clipped by 3 bases and J by 3 bases, with 17 bases between them. CDR3 sequence reads: CAISESRGGSYYGYTF. CDR3 coding DNA: TGTGCCATCAGTGAATCTAGGGGAGGATCCTACTATGGCTACACCTTC.

This rearrangement joins TRBV19 to TRBJ2-1, with 10 bases fitting TRBD2. The CDR3 is 15 amino acids. Germline V gene lookup returns CDR1 LNHDA and CDR2 SQIVND (reference sequence). Germline trimming cut 6 bases from V and 4 bases from J; bases unmatched to any gene: 6. The CDR3 region is CASSSLAGVYNEQFF. The CDR3 DNA is TGTGCCAGTAGCAGTCTAGCGGGGGTTTACAATGAGCAGTTCTTC.

The chain employs TRBV7-6 and TRBJ1-2; 11 bases fit TRBD1. Trimming at V came to 5 bases and at J to 3 bases, leaving 5 bases not matched to a gene. Germline values: CDR1 SGHVS, CDR2 FNYEAQ. This CDR3 has 15 amino acids. The CDR3 region is CASSPTGQGDYGYTF. CDR3 nucleotides: TGTGCCAGCAGCCCCACGGGACAGGGGGACTATGGCTACACCTTC. Combining the CDR3 with reference TRBV7-6 and TRBJ1-2 gives the whole variable domain GAGVSQSPRYKVTKRGQDVALRCDPISGHVSLYWYRQALGQGPEFLTYFNYEAQQDKSGLPNDRFSAERPEGSISTLTIQRTEQRDSAMYRCASSPTGQGDYGYTFGSGTRLTVV.

V is TRBV10-3 and J is TRBJ1-1; TRBD1 agrees at 10 bases. Germline trimming cut 2 bases from V and 3 bases from J; bases unmatched to any gene: 6. CDR1 and CDR2 (germline): ENHRY, SYGVKD. This CDR3 has 16 residues. CDR3 amino acids: CAISEPTGTGDTEAFF. DNA of the CDR3: TGTGCCATCAGTGAGCCAACCGGGACAGGGGACACTGAAGCTTTCTTT.

The chain combines TRBV28 with TRBJ1-1, with D tentatively TRBD1 (5 bases). The germline V gene encodes CDR1 MDHEN and CDR2 SYDVKM. The CDR3 totals 15 residues. Trimming cost V 4 bases and J 6 bases, with 18 bases left between them. The DNA of the CDR3 is TGTGCCAGCAGTTCCCCTGACGGGGGGAGGGCTGAAGCTTTCTTT. Its protein is CASSSPDGGRAEAFF.

The chain uses TRBV5-1 and TRBJ2-5, with D possibly matching TRBD2 (6 bases). The germline gives CDR1 SGHRS, CDR2 YFSETQ. Between the trimmed V and J ends, which lost 4 bases and 1 base, there was a span of 11 bases. The CDR3 runs 14 residues. The CDR3: CASSPGGAQETQYF. The CDR3 nucleotides read TGCGCCAGCAGCCCTGGCGGGGCCCAAGAGACCCAGTACTTC. The full variable domain, in which reference TRBV5-1 and TRBJ2-5 provide the parts outside the CDR3, is KAGVTQTPRYLIKTRGQQVTLSCSPISGHRSVSWYQQTPGQGLQFLFEYFSETQRNKGNFPGRFSGRQFSNSRSEMNVSTLELGDSALYLCASSPGGAQETQYFGPGTRLLVL.